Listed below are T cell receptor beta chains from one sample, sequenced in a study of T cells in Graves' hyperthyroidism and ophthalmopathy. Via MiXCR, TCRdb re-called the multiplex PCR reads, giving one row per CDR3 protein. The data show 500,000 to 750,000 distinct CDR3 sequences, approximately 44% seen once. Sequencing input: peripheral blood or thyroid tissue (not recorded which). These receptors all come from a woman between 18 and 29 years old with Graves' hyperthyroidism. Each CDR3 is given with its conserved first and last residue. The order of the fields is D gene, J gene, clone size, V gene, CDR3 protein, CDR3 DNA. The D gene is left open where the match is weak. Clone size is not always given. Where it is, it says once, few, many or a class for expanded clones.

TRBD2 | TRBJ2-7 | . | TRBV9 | CASSVGGLGYEQYF | TGTGCCAGCAGCGTGGGGGGGTTAGGATACGAGCAGTACTTC
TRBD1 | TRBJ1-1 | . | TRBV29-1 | CSVTGSYTEAFF | TGCAGCGTGACAGGGTCTTACACTGAAGCTTTCTTT
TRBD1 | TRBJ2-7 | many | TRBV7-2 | CASSSDRGDHYEQYF | TGTGCCAGCAGCTCGGACAGGGGGGACCACTACGAGCAGTACTTC
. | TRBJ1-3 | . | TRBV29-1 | CSVEPSGNTIYF | TGCAGCGTTGAGCCCTCTGGAAACACCATATATTTT
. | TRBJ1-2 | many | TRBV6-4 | CASRPVAGAYGYTF | TGTGCCAGCAGACCCGTAGCAGGGGCCTATGGCTACACCTTC
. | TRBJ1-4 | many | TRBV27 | CASSLTSSREKLFF | TGTGCCAGCAGTTTAACCTCCTCGCGGGAAAAACTGTTTTTT
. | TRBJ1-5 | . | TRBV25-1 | CASSASGHGGGNQPQHF | TGTGCCAGCAGTGCTAGTGGGCACGGAGGTGGCAATCAGCCCCAGCATTTT
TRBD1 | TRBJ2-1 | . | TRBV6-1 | CAISEEQGAYNEQFF | TGTGCCATCAGTGAGGAACAGGGGGCCTACAATGAGCAGTTCTTC
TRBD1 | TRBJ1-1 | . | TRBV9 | CASSVGTGGVSEAFF | TGTGCCAGCAGCGTCGGGACAGGGGGCGTCTCTGAAGCTTTCTTT
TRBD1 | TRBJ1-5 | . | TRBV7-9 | CASRRTGSAEQPQHF | TGTGCCAGCAGGCGGACAGGGAGTGCCGAGCAGCCCCAGCATTTT
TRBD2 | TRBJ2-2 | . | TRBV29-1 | CSSTSGTGELFF | TGCAGCAGTACTAGCGGCACCGGGGAGCTGTTTTTT
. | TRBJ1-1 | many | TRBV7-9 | CASSPRRGTLNTEAFF | TGTGCCAGCAGCCCACGTCGTGGGACTTTGAACACTGAAGCTTTCTTT
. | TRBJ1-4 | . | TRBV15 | CATSRDHTTPGLTRKGEKLFF | TGTGCCACCAGCAGAGATCACACCACCCCGGGACTGACAAGAAAAGGTGAAAAACTGTTTTTT
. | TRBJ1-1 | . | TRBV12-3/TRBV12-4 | CASSAVGGGQPQHFGEAFF | .
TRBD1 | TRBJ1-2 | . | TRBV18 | CASSPDTGEDGYTF | TGTGCCAGCTCACCAGATACAGGGGAAGATGGCTACACCTTC
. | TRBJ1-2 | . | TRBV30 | CAWMDFFSNGYTF | TGTGCCTGGATGGACTTCTTCTCTAATGGCTACACCTTC
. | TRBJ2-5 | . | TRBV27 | CASSPSATGLETQYF | TGTGCCAGCAGCCCTTCGGCCACAGGGCTGGAGACCCAGTACTTC
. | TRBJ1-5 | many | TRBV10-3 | CAISESYLSQPQHF | TGTGCCATCAGTGAGTCGTATTTGAGTCAGCCCCAGCATTTT
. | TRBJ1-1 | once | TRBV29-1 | CSVGGGKETEAFF | TGCAGCGTTGGAGGGGGGAAGGAGACTGAAGCTTTCTTT
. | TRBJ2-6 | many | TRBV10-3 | CAISSGNGANVLTF | TGTGCCATCAGTTCGGGAAATGGGGCCAACGTCCTGACTTTC
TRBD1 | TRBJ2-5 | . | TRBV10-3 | CAIRGQGVRDAQYF | TGTGCCATCAGGGGACAGGGGGTCAGGGACGCCCAGTACTTC
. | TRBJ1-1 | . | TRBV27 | CASSRASSEAFF | TGTGCCAGCAGTCGGGCGAGTTCTGAAGCTTTCTTT
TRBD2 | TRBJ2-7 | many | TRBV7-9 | CASSPRLANHEQYF | TGTGCCAGCAGCCCCCGACTAGCTAACCACGAGCAGTACTTC
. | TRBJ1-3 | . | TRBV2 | CASFSGNTIYF | TGTGCCAGCTTCAGCGGAAACACCATATATTTT